One sample yielded the 16 T cell receptor beta chains listed below, sequenced in a study of T cell responses to AZD1222 COVID-19 vaccine. Clones were sequenced by immunoSEQ multiplex PCR, and TCRdb holds only the in-frame ones, with some missing. The sample gives tens of thousands of clones, about 77% of which show up once; 5.8% is in the top ten. Sequenced material: peripheral blood, taken on day 0 of AZD1222 vaccination. The receptors were gathered from an adult in good health.

The gene calls are TRBV7-8 and TRBJ2-1; 14 bases are shared with TRBD2. With 3 bases clipped from V and 7 bases from J, the junction kept 5 bases outside the gene matches. This CDR3 is 16 amino acids long. Germline CDR1 is SGHVS and CDR2 is FQNEAQ. Here the CDR3 reads CASSFGLAGGDNEQFF. In DNA form, the CDR3 reads TGTGCCAGCAGCTTCGGACTAGCGGGAGGTGATAATGAGCAGTTCTTC.

The chain joins TRBV5-6 to TRBJ2-7; D gene uncertain. Trimming pared 2 bases from V and 1 base from J, leaving 7 bases between. Germline-derived CDR1 and CDR2 are SGHDT and YYEEEE. This CDR3 contains 13 residues. CDR3 protein: CASSLEVSYEQYF. CDR3 DNA sequence: TGTGCCAGCAGCTTAGAGGTTTCCTACGAGCAGTACTTC.

The V and J genes are TRBV3-1 (or the pseudogene TRBV3-2) and TRBJ1-2, with 7 nucleotides matching TRBD1. Trimming at V came to 6 bases and at J to 4 bases, leaving 5 bases not matched to a gene. The CDR3 runs to 13 residues. From germline, CDR1 is LGHDT and CDR2 YNNKEL (reference sequence). The CDR3 protein is CASRPTGFYGYTF. DNA for the CDR3: TGTGCCAGCAGACCGACAGGGTTCTATGGCTACACCTTC.

This chain links TRBV20-1 with TRBJ2-7, with 12 bases fitting TRBD1. The CDR3 runs to 17 residues. With V trimmed by 3 bases and J by 5 bases, 14 bases remained unmatched. The germline gives CDR1 DFQATT, CDR2 SNEGSKA (reference sequence). The CDR3 loop reads CSASQTTGGTGGNEQYF. CDR3 sequence (DNA): TGCAGTGCTAGTCAAACGACCGGTGGGACAGGGGGCAACGAGCAGTACTTC.

CDR3 amino acids: CASSFTGNEQFF. The CDR3 DNA reads as TGTGCCAGCAGTTTTACGGGCAATGAGCAGTTCTTC. The chain employs TRBV12-3 or TRBV12-4 and TRBJ2-1, with no clear D. The CDR3 consists of 12 residues. V lost 3 bases to trimming and J lost 6 bases, with 6 bases between them.

The chain carries TRBV6-5 and TRBJ2-7, with a tentative D call TRBD1 (5 bases). The CDR3 runs 14 residues. Germline lookup yields CDR1 MNHEY and CDR2 SVGAGI. Trimming took 0 bases from V and 3 from J, leaving 9 bases between them. The CDR3 bases are TGTGCCAGCAGTTACTCTAGGGGATTCTACGAGCAGTACTTC. Its protein product is CASSYSRGFYEQYF.

This chain links TRBV29-1 with TRBJ1-3; a possible D gene is TRBD1 (6 bases). The V end was cut by 4 bases, the J end by 7 bases, with 14 bases between. The germline CDR1 and CDR2 sequences are SQVTM and ANQGSEA. The CDR3 totals 13 residues. CDR3: CSVAQGYENTIYF. The CDR3 DNA sequence: TGCAGCGTTGCACAGGGATACGAGAACACCATATATTTT.

Worth noting for this clone: The junction and the germline gene differ at one end; a read error may be behind it. The rearrangement links TRBV2 to TRBJ2-2; D gene unclear. Germline values: CDR1 SNHLY, CDR2 FYNNEI. The CDR3 consists of 14 residues. The CDR3, as DNA: TGTGCCAACAGTGAAGCGCCCTCATTCGGGGAGCTGTTTTTT. This translates into CANSEAPSFGELFF. The full variable domain, with the rest looked up from reference TRBV2 and TRBJ2-2, is EPEVTQTPSHQVTQMGQEVILRCVPISNHLYFYWYRQILGQKVEFLVSFYNNEISEKSEIFDDQFSVERPDGSNFTLKIRSTKLEDSAMYFCANSEAPSFGELFFGEGSRLTVL.

A single count supports this clone. The V call is TRBV9, the J call TRBJ1-1, with D uncertain. CDR3 length: 14 residues. V was shortened by 4 bases and J by 1 base, with 11 bases between the two germline ends. Germline-derived CDR1 and CDR2 are SGDLS and YYNGEE. CDR3 in amino acids: CASSLDTRNTEAFF. For the CDR3, the DNA is TGTGCCAGCAGCCTCGACACACGGAACACTGAAGCTTTCTTT.

The chain combines TRBV7-2 with TRBJ2-3, with 7 bases aligning to TRBD1. CDR1 is SGHTA, CDR2 FQGNSA, per germline. The CDR3 has 14 amino acids. The trim removed 6 bases at V and 0 bases at J, leaving 3 bases unmatched. CDR3 sequence reads: CASRLQGSTDTQYF. CDR3 nucleotide sequence: TGTGCCAGCAGATTACAGGGGAGCACAGATACGCAGTATTTT.

The V gene is TRBV3-1 (or the pseudogene TRBV3-2), the J gene TRBJ2-2; TRBD2 might be the D (5 bases). Looked up from germline, CDR1 is LGHDT and CDR2 is YNNKEL (reference sequence). The CDR3 length is 11 residues. Between the trimmed V and J ends, which lost 0 bases and 13 bases, there was a span of 6 bases. CDR3 DNA sequence: TGTGCCAGCAGCCAAGAGGGGAGGCTGTTTTTT. Its translation: CASSQEGRLFF.

This clone was counted once. CDR3 residues: CASSLIAGSTKETQYF. The CDR3 DNA reads TGCGCCAGCAGTCTCATAGCGGGCTCAACCAAAGAGACCCAGTACTTC. The genes are TRBV5-1 and TRBJ2-5; 7 bases are a match to TRBD2. The germline CDR1 and CDR2 sequences are SGHRS and YFSETQ. V trimming: 5 bases; J trimming: 3 bases; junction bases outside the gene matches: 13. The CDR3 has 16 amino acids.

This chain connects TRBV29-1 to TRBJ1-2, with D possibly being TRBD1 (5 bases). Trimming removed 6 bases from V and 8 bases from J, with 19 bases in between. This CDR3 is built from 13 residues. Germline assignment: CDR1 SQVTM and CDR2 ANQGSEA. CDR3 amino acids: CSVRDPYSDGYTF. CDR3 coding DNA: TGCAGCGTGCGGGACCCATACTCAGACGGCTACACCTTC.

This clone was observed once. V is TRBV7-3 and J is TRBJ2-1; D is uncertain. The germline V gene encodes CDR1 SGHTA and CDR2 FQGTGA. This CDR3 comprises 16 residues. The germline V and J ends were trimmed by 2 bases and 3 bases, with 14 bases remaining between them. CDR3 in amino acids: CASSLGVATDYNEQFF. The CDR3 DNA sequence: TGTGCCAGCAGCTTAGGCGTCGCGACCGACTACAATGAGCAGTTCTTC.

The rearrangement uses TRBV11-2 and TRBJ1-2; D is ambiguous. Germline CDR1 SGHAT, CDR2 FQNNGV. The V gene lost 5 bases and the J gene lost 8 bases, with 12 bases spanning the gap. This CDR3 region has 12 residues. CDR3 bases: TGTGCCAGCAGCCCCCGGCTTGTGGGCTACACCTTC. It specifies CASSPRLVGYTF.

The chain uses TRBV5-1 and TRBJ2-7; 8 positions agree with TRBD1. Per germline, CDR1 SGHRS and CDR2 YFSETQ. The V and J ends lost 4 bases and 6 bases, in that order; junction bases with no gene match: 6. The length of the CDR3 is 13 residues. The CDR3 is CASSRGQAREQYF. The CDR3 nucleotides read TGCGCCAGCAGCCGGGGACAGGCGCGCGAGCAGTACTTC.